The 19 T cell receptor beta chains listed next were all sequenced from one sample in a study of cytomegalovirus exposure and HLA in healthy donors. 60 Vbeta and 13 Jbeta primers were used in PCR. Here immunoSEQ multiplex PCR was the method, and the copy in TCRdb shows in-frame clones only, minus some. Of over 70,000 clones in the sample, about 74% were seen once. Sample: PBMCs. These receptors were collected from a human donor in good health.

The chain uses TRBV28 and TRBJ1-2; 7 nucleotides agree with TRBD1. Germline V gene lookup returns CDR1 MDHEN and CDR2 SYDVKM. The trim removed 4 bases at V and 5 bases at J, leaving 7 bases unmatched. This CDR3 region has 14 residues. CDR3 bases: TGTGCCAGCAGTTCCACAGGGGAAGCATATGGCTACACCTTC. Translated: CASSSTGEAYGYTF.

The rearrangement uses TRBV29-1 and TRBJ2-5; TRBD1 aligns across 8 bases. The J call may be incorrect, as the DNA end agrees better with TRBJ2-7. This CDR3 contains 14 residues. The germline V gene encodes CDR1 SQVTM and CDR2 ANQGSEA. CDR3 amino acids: CSVEKRTGTYEQYF. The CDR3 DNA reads TGCAGCGTTGAAAAGAGGACAGGGACCTACGAGCAGTACTTC.

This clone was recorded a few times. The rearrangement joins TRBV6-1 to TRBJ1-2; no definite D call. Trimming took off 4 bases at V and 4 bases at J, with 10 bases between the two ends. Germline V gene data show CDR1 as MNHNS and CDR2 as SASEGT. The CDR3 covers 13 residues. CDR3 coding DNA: TGTGCCAGCAGTGTTGGGCATTCCTATGGCTACACCTTC. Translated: CASSVGHSYGYTF.

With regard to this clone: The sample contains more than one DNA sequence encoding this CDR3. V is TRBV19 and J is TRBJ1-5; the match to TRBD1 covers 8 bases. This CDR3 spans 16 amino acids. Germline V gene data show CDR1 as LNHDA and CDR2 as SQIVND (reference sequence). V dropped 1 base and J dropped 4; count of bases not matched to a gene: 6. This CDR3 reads CASSIVGRGLNQPQHF. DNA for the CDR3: TGTGCCAGTAGTATAGTTGGCAGGGGGCTAAATCAGCCCCAGCATTTT. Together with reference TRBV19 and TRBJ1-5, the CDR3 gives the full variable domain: DGGITQSPKYLFRKEGQNVTLSCEQNLNHDAMYWYRQDPGQGLRLIYYSQIVNDFQKGDIAEGYSVSREKKESFPLTVTSAQKNPTAFYLCASSIVGRGLNQPQHFGDGTRLSIL.

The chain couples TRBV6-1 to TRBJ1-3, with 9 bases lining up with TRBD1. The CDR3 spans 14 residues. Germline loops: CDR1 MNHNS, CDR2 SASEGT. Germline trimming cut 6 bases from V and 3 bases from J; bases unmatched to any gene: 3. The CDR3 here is CASSPDRGGNTIYF. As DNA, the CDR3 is TGTGCCAGCAGCCCGGACAGGGGTGGAAACACCATATATTTT.

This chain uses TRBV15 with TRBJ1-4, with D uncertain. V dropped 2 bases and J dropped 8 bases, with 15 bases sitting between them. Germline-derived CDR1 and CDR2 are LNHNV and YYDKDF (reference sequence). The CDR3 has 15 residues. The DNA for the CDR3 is TGTGCCACCAGCAGATATTTATCCTATCAAGAAAAACTGTTTTTT. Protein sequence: CATSRYLSYQEKLFF.

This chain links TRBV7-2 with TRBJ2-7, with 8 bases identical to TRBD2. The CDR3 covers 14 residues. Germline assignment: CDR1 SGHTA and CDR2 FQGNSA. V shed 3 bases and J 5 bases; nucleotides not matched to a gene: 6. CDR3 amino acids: CASSFKREFNEQYF. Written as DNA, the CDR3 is TGTGCCAGCAGCTTCAAGCGGGAGTTTAACGAGCAGTACTTC.

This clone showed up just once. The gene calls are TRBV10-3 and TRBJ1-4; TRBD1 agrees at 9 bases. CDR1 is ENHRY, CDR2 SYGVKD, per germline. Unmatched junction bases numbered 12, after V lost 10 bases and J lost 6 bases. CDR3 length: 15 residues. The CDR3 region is CATSRDRVSYEKLFF. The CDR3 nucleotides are TGTGCCACTTCCCGGGACAGGGTTTCCTATGAAAAACTGTTTTTT.

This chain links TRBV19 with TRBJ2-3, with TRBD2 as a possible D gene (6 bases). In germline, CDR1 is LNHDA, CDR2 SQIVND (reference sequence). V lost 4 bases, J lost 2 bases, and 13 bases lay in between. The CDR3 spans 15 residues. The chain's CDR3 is CASSTGGIITDTQYF. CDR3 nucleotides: TGTGCCAGTAGTACTGGCGGGATTATCACAGATACGCAGTATTTT. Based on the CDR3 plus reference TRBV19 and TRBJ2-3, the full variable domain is DGGITQSPKYLFRKEGQNVTLSCEQNLNHDAMYWYRQDPGQGLRLIYYSQIVNDFQKGDIAEGYSVSREKKESFPLTVTSAQKNPTAFYLCASSTGGIITDTQYFGPGTRLTVL.

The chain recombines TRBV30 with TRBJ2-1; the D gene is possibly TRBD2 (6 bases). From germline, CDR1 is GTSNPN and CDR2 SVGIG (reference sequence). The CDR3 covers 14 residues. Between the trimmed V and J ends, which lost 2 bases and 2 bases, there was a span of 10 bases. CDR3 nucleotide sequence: TGTGCCTGGAGTAGGTTAGCGGCCTACAATGAGCAGTTCTTC. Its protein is CAWSRLAAYNEQFF.

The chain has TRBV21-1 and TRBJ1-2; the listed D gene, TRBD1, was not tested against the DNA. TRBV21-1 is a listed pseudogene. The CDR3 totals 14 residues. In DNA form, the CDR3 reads TGTGCCACTCCTCTGGGCAAACTTAACTATGGCTACACCTTC. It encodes CATPLGKLNYGYTF.

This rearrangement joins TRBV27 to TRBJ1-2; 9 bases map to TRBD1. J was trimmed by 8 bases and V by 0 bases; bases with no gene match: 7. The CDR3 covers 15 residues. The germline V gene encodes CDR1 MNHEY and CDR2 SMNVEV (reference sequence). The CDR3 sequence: CASSLSVQGARGYTF. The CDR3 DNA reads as TGTGCCAGCAGTTTATCGGTACAGGGGGCGCGGGGCTACACCTTC.

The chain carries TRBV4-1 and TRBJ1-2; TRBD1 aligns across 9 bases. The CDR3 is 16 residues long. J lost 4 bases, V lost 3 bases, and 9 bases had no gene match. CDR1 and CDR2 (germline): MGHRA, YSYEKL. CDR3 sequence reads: CASSHDTGGSGYGYTF. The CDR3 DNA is TGCGCCAGCAGCCATGATACAGGGGGCAGCGGCTATGGCTACACCTTC.

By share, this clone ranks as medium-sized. The CDR3 DNA sequence: TGTGCCAGCAGTGAATATAGGGGACAGGCCTACGAGCAGTACTTC. This encodes CASSEYRGQAYEQYF. The chain carries TRBV25-1 and TRBJ2-7; 8 bases map to TRBD1. V trimming: 0 bases; J trimming: 2 bases; junction bases outside the gene matches: 3. The CDR3 totals 15 residues. The germline gives CDR1 MGHDK, CDR2 SYGVNS.

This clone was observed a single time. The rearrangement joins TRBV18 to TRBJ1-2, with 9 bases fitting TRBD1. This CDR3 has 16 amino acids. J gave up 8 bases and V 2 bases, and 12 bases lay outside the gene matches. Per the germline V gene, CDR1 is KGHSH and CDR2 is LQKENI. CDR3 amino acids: CASSPKQGALFGGYTF. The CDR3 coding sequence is TGTGCCAGCTCACCAAAACAGGGGGCGCTTTTCGGAGGCTACACCTTC.

CDR3 nucleotides: TGTGCCACCAGCAGAGATGGGACTAGCGGGAGGGTCGCCGGGGAGCTGTTTTTT. Translation: CATSRDGTSGRVAGELFF. The rearrangement links TRBV15 to TRBJ2-2; 16 positions match TRBD2. Germline V gene data show CDR1 as LNHNV and CDR2 as YYDKDF (reference sequence). Losses at the gene ends were 0 bases for V and 6 bases for J; bases not matched to a gene: 4. CDR3 size: 18 residues.

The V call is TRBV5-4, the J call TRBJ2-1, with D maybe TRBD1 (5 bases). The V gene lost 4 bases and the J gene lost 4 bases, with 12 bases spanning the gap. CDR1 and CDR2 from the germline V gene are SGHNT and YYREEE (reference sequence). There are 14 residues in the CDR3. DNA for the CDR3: TGTGCCAGCAGCCTGGACCAGGGTTACAATGAGCAGTTCTTC. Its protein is CASSLDQGYNEQFF.

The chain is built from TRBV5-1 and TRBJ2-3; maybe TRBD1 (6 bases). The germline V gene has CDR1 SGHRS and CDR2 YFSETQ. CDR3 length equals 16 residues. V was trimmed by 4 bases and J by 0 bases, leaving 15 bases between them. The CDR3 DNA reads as TGCGCCAGCAGCATAGGACAGAGGCCTAGCACAGATACGCAGTATTTT. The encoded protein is CASSIGQRPSTDTQYF.

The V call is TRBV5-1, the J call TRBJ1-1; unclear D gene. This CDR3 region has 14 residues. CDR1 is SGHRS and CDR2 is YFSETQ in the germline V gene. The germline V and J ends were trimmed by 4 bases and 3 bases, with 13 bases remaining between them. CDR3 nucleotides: TGCGCCAGCAGCCCCCGAGAGGGAGACACTGAAGCTTTCTTT. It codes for CASSPREGDTEAFF.